The rows below give T cell receptor beta chains drawn from one sample of a study of cytomegalovirus exposure and HLA in healthy donors. The repertoire was sequenced with immunoSEQ multiplex PCR; TCRdb's copy has only in-frame clones and lacks some. The repertoire holds about 150,000 clones, around two thirds seen once, with about 10% in the top ten. Sequenced input: PBMCs. These receptors all come from a man between 25 and 39 years old in good health and CMV-seropositive. Both conserved end residues are part of each CDR3. A D gene is named only where the DNA matches it firmly. Some rows mark clone size as missing; the rest say once, few, many or name a class of expanded clone.

once	TRBV6-5	TRBD2	TRBJ2-7	CASSIAGGEQYF	TGTGCCAGCAGTATAGCGGGCGGCGAGCAGTACTTC
.	TRBV14	TRBD1	TRBJ2-6	CASSRVAGTDYSGANVLTF	TGTGCCAGCAGCCGTGTCGCCGGGACAGACTACTCTGGGGCCAACGTCCTGACTTTC
many	TRBV6-8	.	TRBJ2-2	CASSLRQGGTGELFF	TGTGCCAGCAGTCTTAGGCAGGGTGGAACCGGGGAGCTGTTTTTT
few	TRBV6-5	.	TRBJ1-5	CASSYIVRGQPQHF	TGTGCCAGCAGTTACATCGTAAGGGGTCAGCCCCAGCATTTT
.	TRBV28	.	TRBJ1-1	CASSLRYKAFF	TGTGCCAGCAGTTTGCGGTACAAAGCTTTCTTT
.	TRBV7-8	.	TRBJ1-5	CASSLGENSNQPQHF	TGTGCCAGCAGCTTAGGAGAAAATAGCAATCAGCCCCAGCATTTT
.	TRBV5-1	.	TRBJ2-1	CASSLEENEQFF	TGCGCCAGCAGCTTGGAGGAGAATGAGCAGTTCTTC
.	TRBV5-4	TRBD1	TRBJ2-5	CASSKTTGGETQYF	TGTGCCAGCAGCAAAACGACAGGGGGAGAGACCCAGTACTTC
.	TRBV28	TRBD1	TRBJ2-7	CASRQGAFGEQYF	TGTGCCAGCAGACAGGGGGCATTTGGTGAGCAGTACTTC
.	TRBV7-9	.	TRBJ1-1	CASRAGGSLKTEAFF	TGTGCCAGCAGGGCGGGGGGCAGCCTCAAGACTGAAGCTTTCTTT
.	TRBV4-2	.	TRBJ2-7	CASSQDKTLERF	TGTGCCAGCAGCCAAGATAAGACGCTAGAACGCTTC
.	TRBV14	TRBD1	TRBJ2-5	CASSSRQGLQSQETQYF	TGTGCCAGCAGCTCCCGACAGGGATTACAGTCTCAAGAGACCCAGTACTTC
.	TRBV28	TRBD2	TRBJ2-3	CASRVEGLAGGGDTQYF	TGTGCCAGCAGGGTTGAAGGACTAGCGGGAGGGGGAGATACGCAGTATTTT
.	TRBV9	.	TRBJ1-3	CASSVAGNSGNTIYF	TGTGCCAGCAGCGTAGCAGGAAACTCTGGAAACACCATATATTTT
once	TRBV25-1	TRBD1	TRBJ1-1	CASSPGQGASEAFF	TGTGCCAGCAGTCCGGGACAGGGGGCTTCTGAAGCTTTCTTT
.	TRBV30	.	TRBJ2-5	CAWSPQVQETQYF	TGTGCCTGGAGTCCTCAGGTTCAAGAGACCCAGTACTTC
.	TRBV5-1	TRBD2	TRBJ2-7	CASSLGLAGVEQYF	TGCGCCAGCAGCTTGGGGCTAGCGGGAGTCGAGCAGTACTTC
.	TRBV21-1	.	TRBJ2-1	CSRSREQFF	TGTTCCCGTTCCAGAGAGCAGTTCTTC
.	TRBV27	.	TRBJ2-7	CASSLYRAGSYEQYF	TGTGCCAGCAGTTTATACCGAGCCGGGTCCTACGAGCAGTACTTC
.	TRBV5-1	TRBD2	TRBJ2-1	CASSSSGGASGSTYNEQFF	TGCGCCAGCAGCTCCTCGGGAGGGGCGAGCGGGAGTACCTACAATGAGCAGTTCTTC
.	TRBV28	TRBD1	TRBJ1-4	CASSFMLSPGQANEKLFF	TGTGCCAGCAGTTTCATGCTAAGCCCGGGACAGGCCAATGAAAAACTGTTTTTT
.	TRBV30	TRBD1	TRBJ1-4	CAWTRQGTNEKLFF	TGTGCCTGGACCAGACAGGGAACTAATGAAAAACTGTTTTTT
.	TRBV7-9	.	TRBJ1-1	CASSIGDRPGGATEAFF	TGTGCCAGCAGCATAGGAGACCGTCCGGGGGGGGCCACTGAAGCTTTCTTT
.	TRBV6-5	.	TRBJ2-7	CASTDMGPDEQYF	TGTGCCAGCACCGACATGGGGCCCGACGAGCAGTACTTC
.	TRBV7-9	TRBD1	TRBJ1-2	CASSPQGARDGYTF	TGTGCCAGCAGCCCTCAGGGGGCGCGAGATGGCTACACCTTC
.	TRBV7-2	TRBD1	TRBJ2-1	CASSFRDRRYNEQFF	TGTGCCAGCAGCTTCCGGGACAGGAGATACAATGAGCAGTTCTTC
once	TRBV18	.	TRBJ2-1	CASSPPTVYNEQFF	TGTGCCAGCTCACCACCTACAGTCTACAATGAGCAGTTCTTC
.	TRBV4-1	.	TRBJ2-1	CASSQDIPRSAYNEQFF	TGCGCCAGCAGCCAAGATATCCCCAGGTCCGCCTACAATGAGCAGTTCTTC
.	TRBV7-9	TRBD1	TRBJ2-7	CASSSTRDRAYEQYF	TGTGCCAGCAGCTCCACCCGGGACAGGGCCTACGAGCAGTACTTC
.	TRBV2	TRBD1	TRBJ2-5	CASSVGTVQETQYF	TGTGCCAGCAGTGTCGGGACAGTTCAAGAGACCCAGTACTTC
.	TRBV28	.	TRBJ1-5	CASQSPSGDQPQHF	TGTGCCAGCCAAAGTCCCTCGGGAGATCAGCCCCAGCATTTT
.	TRBV11-2	TRBD2	TRBJ2-2	CASSSASGSAGELFF	TGTGCCAGCAGCTCGGCTAGCGGGAGCGCCGGGGAGCTGTTTTTT
.	TRBV5-1	.	TRBJ2-5	CASSTSQETQYF	TGCGCCAGCAGCACATCCCAAGAGACCCAGTACTTC
.	TRBV19	.	TRBJ2-1	CASTPWGQIDNEQFF	TGTGCCAGTACCCCCTGGGGGCAGATAGACAATGAGCAGTTCTTC
.	TRBV5-6	.	TRBJ2-5	CASSQYQETQYF	TGTGCCAGCAGCCAGTACCAAGAGACCCAGTACTTC
.	TRBV5-6	TRBD1	TRBJ1-2	CASSPDRGRYGYTF	TGTGCCAGCAGCCCCGACAGGGGGCGGTATGGCTACACCTTC
once	TRBV28	TRBD2	TRBJ2-7	CASRPSGGSSYEQYF	TGTGCCAGCAGACCTTCTGGCGGGAGCTCCTACGAGCAGTACTTC
.	TRBV9	TRBD2	TRBJ2-2	CASSPWTSNTGELFF	TGTGCCAGCAGCCCCTGGACTAGTAACACCGGGGAGCTGTTTTTT
.	TRBV7-9	.	TRBJ2-5	CASSPREGEWAQYF	TGTGCCAGCAGCCCACGCGAGGGGGAATGGGCCCAGTACTTC
once	TRBV19	.	TRBJ1-4	CASSIDLRKLFF	TGTGCCAGTAGTATAGATCTGCGGAAACTGTTTTTT
.	TRBV7-9	.	TRBJ2-3	CASSSTSNIMGTQYF	TGTGCCAGCAGCTCGACTAGTAACATTATGGGTACGCAGTATTTT
few	TRBV5-1	TRBD1	TRBJ1-1	CASQMGDRGYSGTEAFF	TGCGCCAGCCAGATGGGGGACAGGGGATATAGCGGCACTGAAGCTTTCTTT
.	TRBV2	.	TRBJ2-2	CASTILASGELFF	TGTGCCAGCACCATACTAGCTTCCGGGGAGCTGTTTTTT
.	TRBV6-5	TRBD2	TRBJ2-1	CASSSTFIAGEREQFF	TGTGCCAGCAGTTCTACCTTTATAGCGGGAGAACGTGAGCAGTTCTTC
.	TRBV6-5	.	TRBJ1-4	CASSYTTGVNEKLFF	TGTGCCAGCAGTTATACGACGGGTGTTAATGAAAAACTGTTTTTT
.	TRBV4-1	.	TRBJ2-2	CASSQDSRERTGELFF	TGCGCCAGCAGCCAAGATTCCAGGGAAAGGACCGGGGAGCTGTTTTTT